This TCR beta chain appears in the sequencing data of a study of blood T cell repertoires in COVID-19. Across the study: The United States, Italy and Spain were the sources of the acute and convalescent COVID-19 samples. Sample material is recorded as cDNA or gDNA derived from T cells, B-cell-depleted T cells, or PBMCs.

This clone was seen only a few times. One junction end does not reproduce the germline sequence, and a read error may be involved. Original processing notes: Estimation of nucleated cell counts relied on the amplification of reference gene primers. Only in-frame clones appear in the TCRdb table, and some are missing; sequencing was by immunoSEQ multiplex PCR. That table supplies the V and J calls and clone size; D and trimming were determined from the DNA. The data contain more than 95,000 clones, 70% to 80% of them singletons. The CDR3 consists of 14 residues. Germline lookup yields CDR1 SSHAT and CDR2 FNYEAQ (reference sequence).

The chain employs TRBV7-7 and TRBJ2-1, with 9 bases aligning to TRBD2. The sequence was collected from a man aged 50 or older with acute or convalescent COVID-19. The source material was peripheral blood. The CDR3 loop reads CASSRAGGLDEQFF. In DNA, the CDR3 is TGTGCTAGCAGCCGGGCGGGAGGGTTAGATGAGCAGTTCTTC.